The present entry profiles one TCR beta chain with its context. Germline V gene data show CDR1 as MDHEN and CDR2 as SYDVKM. V shed 6 bases and J 4 bases; nucleotides not matched to a gene: 7. The CDR3 spans 14 residues. The library protocol tagged each TCR cDNA with a unique molecular identifier. TCRdb ran MiXCR on the 5' RACE reads and lists one entry per CDR3 protein. The data contain over 50,000 distinct CDR3 sequences, about 6.3% of them singletons. The data are from a study of spatial heterogeneity in lung cancer. As for time point: sample taken at primary tumor resection. Unsorted samples of tumor, nontumor lung or frozen PBMC had their whole RNA sequenced.

The rearrangement links TRBV28 to TRBJ2-5; TRBD2 matches at 8 bases. This specimen consisted of PBMCs, obtained at surgery. The source is a female donor with early-stage non-small cell lung cancer. The CDR3 coding sequence is TGTGCCAGCAGCCGCCTCCTAGCGGGAGAGACCCAGTACTTC. Translated, it gives CASSRLLAGETQYF.